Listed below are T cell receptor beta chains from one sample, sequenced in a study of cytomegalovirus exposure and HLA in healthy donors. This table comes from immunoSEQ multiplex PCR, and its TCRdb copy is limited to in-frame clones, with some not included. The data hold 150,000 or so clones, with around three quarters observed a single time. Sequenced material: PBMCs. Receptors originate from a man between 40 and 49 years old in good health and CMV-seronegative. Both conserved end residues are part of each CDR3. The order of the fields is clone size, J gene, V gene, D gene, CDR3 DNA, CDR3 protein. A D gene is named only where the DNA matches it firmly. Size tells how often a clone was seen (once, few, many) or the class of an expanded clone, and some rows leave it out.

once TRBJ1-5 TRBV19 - TGTGCCAGTAGAGACAGTTCGAATCAGCCCCAGCATTTT CASRDSSNQPQHF
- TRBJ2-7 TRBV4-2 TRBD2 TGTGCCAGCAGCCAAGAGGCGGGAGCTAACTACGAGCAGTACTTC CASSQEAGANYEQYF
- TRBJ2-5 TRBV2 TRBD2 TGTGCCAGCAAACGGACGGGAGGGGCCCAAGAGACCCAGTACTTC CASKRTGGAQETQYF
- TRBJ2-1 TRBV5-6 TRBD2 TGTGCCAGCAGCTTGGTTCTAGCGGGTAATTCGGAGCAGTTCTTC CASSLVLAGNSEQFF
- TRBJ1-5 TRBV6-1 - TGTGCCAGCAGTGAAGAGAGGAATCAGCCCCAGCATTTT CASSEERNQPQHF
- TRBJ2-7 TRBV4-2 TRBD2 TGTGCCAGCAGTGCGGGAGAAGAGGTCTACGAGCAGTACTTC CASSAGEEVYEQYF
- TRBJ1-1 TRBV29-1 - TGCAGCGTAAGTTTGGCGGAGAACACTGAAGCTTTCTTT CSVSLAENTEAFF
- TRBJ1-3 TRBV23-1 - TGCGCCAGCAGTCAATCGATTTCGGGGTCTGGAAACACCATATATTTT CASSQSISGSGNTIYF
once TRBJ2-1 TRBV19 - TGTGCCAGTAGTACCAGACAGGTAAATGAGCAGTTCTTC CASSTRQVNEQFF
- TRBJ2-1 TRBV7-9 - TGTGCCAGCAGCCTCAAGGGCGGGCCCGAGCAGTTCTTC CASSLKGGPEQFF
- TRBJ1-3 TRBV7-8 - TGTGCCAGCAGCTATGAACCAGGGTCAGGAAACACCATATATTTT CASSYEPGSGNTIYF
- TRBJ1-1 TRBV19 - TGTGCCAGTCAATCCTTCGGACAGCTGAACACTGAAGCTTTCTTT CASQSFGQLNTEAFF
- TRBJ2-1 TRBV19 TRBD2 TGTGCCAGTAGTAACGGGGGACTAGCGGTCTATGAGCAGTTCTTC CASSNGGLAVYEQFF
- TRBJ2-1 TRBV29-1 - TGCAGCGTTGATTCCCGCGCCGACAATGAGCAGTTCTTC CSVDSRADNEQFF
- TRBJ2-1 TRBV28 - TGTGCCAGCACCGAGCAGGTAGCGGACCACAATGAGCAGTTCTTC CASTEQVADHNEQFF
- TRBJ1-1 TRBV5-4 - TGTGCCAGCAGCCTAGACTCCCCGAACACTGAAGCTTTCTTT CASSLDSPNTEAFF
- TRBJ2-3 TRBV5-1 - TGCGCCAGCGCCCCATACCGGGAACACACAGATACGCAGTATTTT CASAPYREHTDTQYF
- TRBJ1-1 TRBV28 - TGTGCCAGCAGTTTTAATAGGGGGAAAGACACTGAAGCTTTCTTT CASSFNRGKDTEAFF
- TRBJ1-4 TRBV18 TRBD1 TGTGCCAGCTCACCACAGGGACAGGGGGTTGAAAAACTGTTTTTT CASSPQGQGVEKLFF
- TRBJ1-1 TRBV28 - TGTGCCAGCACCTCGAGGCCGGCCCCCTCGGATGAAGCTTTCTTT CASTSRPAPSDEAFF
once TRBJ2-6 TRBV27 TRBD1 TGTGCCAGCAGTCCGAGACAGGGGGCGCCTGGGGCCAACGGCCTGACTTTC CASSPRQGAPGANGLTF
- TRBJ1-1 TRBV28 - TGTGCCAGCAGTCCTAACGGGAACACTGAAGCTTTCTTT CASSPNGNTEAFF
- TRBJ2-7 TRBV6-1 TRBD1 TGTGCCAGCAGGCCCCCGGGACAGCTATCCTACGAGCAGTACTTC CASRPPGQLSYEQYF